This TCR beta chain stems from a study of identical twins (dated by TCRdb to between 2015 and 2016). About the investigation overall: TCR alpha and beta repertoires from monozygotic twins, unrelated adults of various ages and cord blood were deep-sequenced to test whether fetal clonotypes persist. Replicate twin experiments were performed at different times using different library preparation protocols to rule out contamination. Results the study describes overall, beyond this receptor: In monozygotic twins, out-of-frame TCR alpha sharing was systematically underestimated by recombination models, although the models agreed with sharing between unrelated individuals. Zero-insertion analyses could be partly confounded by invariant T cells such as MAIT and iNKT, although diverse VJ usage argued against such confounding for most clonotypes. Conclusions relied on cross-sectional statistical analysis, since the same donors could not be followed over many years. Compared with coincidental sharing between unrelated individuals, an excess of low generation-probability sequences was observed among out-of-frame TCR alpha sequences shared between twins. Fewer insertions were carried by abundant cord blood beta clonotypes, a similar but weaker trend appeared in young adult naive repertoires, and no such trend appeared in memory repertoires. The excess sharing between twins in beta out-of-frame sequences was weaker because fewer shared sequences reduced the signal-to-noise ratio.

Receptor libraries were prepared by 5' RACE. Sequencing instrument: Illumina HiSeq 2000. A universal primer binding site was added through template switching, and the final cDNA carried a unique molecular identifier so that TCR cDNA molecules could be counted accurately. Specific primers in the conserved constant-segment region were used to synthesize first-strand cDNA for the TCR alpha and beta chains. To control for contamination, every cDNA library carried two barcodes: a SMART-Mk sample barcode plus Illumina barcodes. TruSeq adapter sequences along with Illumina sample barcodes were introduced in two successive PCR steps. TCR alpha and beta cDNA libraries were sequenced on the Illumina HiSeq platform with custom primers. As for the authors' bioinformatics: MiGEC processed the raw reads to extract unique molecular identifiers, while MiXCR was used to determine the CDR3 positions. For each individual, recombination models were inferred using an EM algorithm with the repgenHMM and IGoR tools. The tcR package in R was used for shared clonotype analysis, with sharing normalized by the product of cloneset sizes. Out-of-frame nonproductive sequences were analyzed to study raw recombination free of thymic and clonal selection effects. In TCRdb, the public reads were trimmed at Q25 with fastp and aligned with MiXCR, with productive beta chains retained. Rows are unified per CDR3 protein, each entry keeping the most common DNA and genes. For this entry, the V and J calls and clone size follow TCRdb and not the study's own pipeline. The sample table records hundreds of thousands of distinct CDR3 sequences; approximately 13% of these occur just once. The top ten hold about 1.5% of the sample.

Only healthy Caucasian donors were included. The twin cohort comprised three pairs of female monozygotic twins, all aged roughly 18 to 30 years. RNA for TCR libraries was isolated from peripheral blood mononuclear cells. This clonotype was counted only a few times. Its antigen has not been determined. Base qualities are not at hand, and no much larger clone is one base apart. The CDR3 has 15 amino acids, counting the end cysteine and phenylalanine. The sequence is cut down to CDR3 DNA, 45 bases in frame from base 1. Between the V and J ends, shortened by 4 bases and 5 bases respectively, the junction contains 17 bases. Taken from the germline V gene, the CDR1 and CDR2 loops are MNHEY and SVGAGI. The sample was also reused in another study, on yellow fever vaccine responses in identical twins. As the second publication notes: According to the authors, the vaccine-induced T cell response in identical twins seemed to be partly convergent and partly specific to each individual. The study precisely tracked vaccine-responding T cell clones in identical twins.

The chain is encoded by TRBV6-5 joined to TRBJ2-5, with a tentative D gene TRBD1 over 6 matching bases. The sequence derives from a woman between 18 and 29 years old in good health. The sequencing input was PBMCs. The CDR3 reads CASSSRQDGRETQYF. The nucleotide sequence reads TGTGCCAGCAGTTCCCGACAGGACGGTAGGGAGACCCAGTACTTC.